What follows are 8 T cell receptor beta chains derived from one specimen sequenced in a study of cytomegalovirus exposure and HLA in healthy donors. The PCR ran on 60 Vbeta and 13 Jbeta primers. Using immunoSEQ multiplex PCR, the repertoire was profiled, and TCRdb retains in-frame clones only, with some absent. The profile shows about 200,000 clones, approximately 80% of them singletons. The sample was PBMCs. All receptors come from a young woman in good health and CMV-seronegative.

The chain couples TRBV11-3 to TRBJ2-5; 7 bases agree with TRBD2. This CDR3 contains 14 residues. V shed 2 bases, J shed 4 bases, and the junction held 4 bases outside the gene matches. Germline values: CDR1 SGHNT, CDR2 YENEEA. In DNA, the CDR3 is TGTGCCAGCAGCTTATATGCGGGAGCAGAGACCCAGTACTTC. Encoded protein: CASSLYAGAETQYF.

The chain carries TRBV30 and TRBJ1-1; possible D gene TRBD1, 6 bases. V shed 0 bases and J shed 4 bases, with 18 bases lying between them. Germline V gene sequence: CDR1 GTSNPN, CDR2 SVGIG (reference sequence). This CDR3 comprises 16 residues. This CDR3 reads CAWSVDPGQGGTEAFF. The CDR3 bases are TGTGCCTGGAGTGTAGACCCCGGTCAAGGGGGCACTGAAGCTTTCTTT.

The rearrangement uses TRBV5-6 and TRBJ2-2, with TRBD1 matching over 10 bases. CDR1 SGHDT and CDR2 YYEEEE come from the germline V gene. There are 18 residues in the CDR3. V gave up 4 bases and J gave up 4 bases; unmatched junction bases: 13. The CDR3 region has the DNA TGTGCCAGCAGCCCTGGCTTGGACGGGACAGGGGTCACCGGGGAGCTGTTTTTT. It codes for CASSPGLDGTGVTGELFF.

This chain joins TRBV4-1 and TRBJ1-4; D is perhaps TRBD1 (6 bases). The V gene lost 1 base and the J gene lost 7 bases, with 16 bases spanning the gap. CDR3 length: 16 amino acids. The germline CDR1 and CDR2 sequences are MGHRA and YSYEKL. The DNA for the CDR3 is TGCGCCAGCAGCCAAGGGAGTTCAGGGGAGGGTGAAAAACTGTTTTTT. This gives the protein CASSQGSSGEGEKLFF.

V and J are TRBV6-1 and TRBJ1-2; weak D call: TRBD1 (6 bases). Trimming took off 4 bases at V and 6 bases at J, with 18 bases between the two ends. The CDR3 runs 15 residues. The germline gives CDR1 MNHNS, CDR2 SASEGT. CDR3 nucleotide sequence: TGTGCCAGCAGTGCCAAGACAGGCTTGCCGGATGGCTACACCTTC. Amino acid sequence: CASSAKTGLPDGYTF.

The chain couples TRBV7-7 to TRBJ2-3; 10 nucleotides line up with TRBD2. V was clipped by 3 bases and J by 2 bases; unmatched bases: 2. The CDR3 has 15 residues. The germline CDR1 and CDR2 sequences are SSHAT and FNYEAQ (reference sequence). CDR3: CASSLGLAPTDTQYF. Written as DNA, the CDR3 is TGTGCCAGCAGCTTGGGACTAGCGCCCACAGATACGCAGTATTTT.

V is TRBV5-3 and J is TRBJ2-7, with a possible D match to TRBD2 (5 bases). Being an ORF, TRBV5-3 has a function that is uncertain. The CDR3 length is 13 residues. Trimming stripped 6 bases from V and 0 bases from J, with 10 bases between. The chain's CDR3 is CARTLRGSYEQYF. Here the CDR3 DNA reads TGTGCCAGAACCCTTCGGGGCTCCTACGAGCAGTACTTC.

J is TRBJ2-7 and V is TRBV5-6, with TRBD1 as a possible D gene (5 bases). Trimming cost V 1 base and J 6 bases, with 11 bases left between them. This CDR3 comprises 13 residues. The V gene's germline CDR1 is SGHDT and CDR2 YYEEEE. The chain's CDR3 is CASSLRGSLEQYF. CDR3 DNA sequence: TGTGCCAGCAGCTTGAGGGGTTCCCTCGAGCAGTACTTC.